Following are 30 T cell receptor beta chains from one sample sequenced in a study of identical twins. TCRdb called the 5' RACE reads again in MiXCR, with one record for every CDR3 protein. The sample comprises 690,000 or so distinct CDR3 sequences, 8.6% of which are singletons, and around 0.95% rests with the top ten. These sequences were also reported in another study, on yellow fever vaccine responses in identical twins.

Sequenced material: PBMCs. These receptor sequences come from a woman aged 18-29 years in good health.

The sample holds a few counts of this clonotype. The chain is built from TRBV12-3 or TRBV12-4 and TRBJ2-1; D may be TRBD2 (5 bases). This CDR3 is built from 14 residues. V lost 3 bases, J lost 8 bases, and 14 bases lay in between. As DNA, the CDR3 is TGTGCCAGCAGTTTTCCTCGACTGGAGGATGAGCAGTTCTTC. Translating gives CASSFPRLEDEQFF.

This clonotype turned up a few times. The chain joins TRBV29-1 to TRBJ2-2; weak D call: TRBD2 (5 bases). Germline CDR1 reads SQVTM; CDR2 reads ANQGSEA. Trimming stripped 4 bases from V and 2 bases from J, with 11 bases between. The CDR3 loop spans 14 amino acids. CDR3 region: CSVAFRGNTGELFF. Written as DNA, the CDR3 is TGCAGCGTTGCGTTCCGGGGTAACACCGGGGAGCTGTTTTTT.

The chain joins TRBV4-3 to TRBJ2-3; D may be TRBD2 (5 bases). The V end was cut by 8 bases, the J end by 6 bases, with 15 bases between. This CDR3 comprises 13 residues. Per germline, CDR1 LGHNA and CDR2 YSLEER. CDR3 in amino acids: CASRGDSVDTQYF. CDR3 coding DNA: TGCGCCAGCCGAGGCGATAGCGTTGATACGCAGTATTTT.

This clonotype has only a few counts. J is TRBJ2-3 and V is TRBV7-8; 8 bases agree with TRBD2. This CDR3 spans 17 amino acids. The germline V gene encodes CDR1 SGHVS and CDR2 FQNEAQ. V dropped 4 bases and J dropped 6; count of bases not matched to a gene: 15. Written as DNA, the CDR3 is TGTGCCAGCAGCTCCCTGGGACTAGGTCCAGAGGCGGATACGCAGTATTTT. Protein sequence: CASSSLGLGPEADTQYF.

This clonotype was found a few times. The V gene is TRBV6-2 or TRBV6-3, the J gene TRBJ2-1; 8 nucleotides line up with TRBD2. Trimming cost V 10 bases and J 7 bases; bases outside gene matches: 9. Germline values: CDR1 MNHEY, CDR2 SVGEGT. There are 13 residues in the CDR3. CDR3 in amino acids: CATRYSGINEQFF. CDR3 nucleotides: TGTGCCACCCGATATAGCGGGATAAATGAGCAGTTCTTC.

As for this clonotype: A clone one base away is much larger, so this may be a read error. The chain uses TRBV3-1 and TRBJ2-2, with unresolved D. The CDR3 contains 14 residues. The germline V gene has CDR1 LGHDT and CDR2 YNNKEL (reference sequence). Written as DNA, the CDR3 is TGTACCAGCAGCGCCTCCGCGAACACCGGGGAGCTGTTTTTT. Translating it yields CTSSASANTGELFF.

This clonotype was detected only a few times. The chain couples TRBV7-9 to TRBJ2-3; 12 positions agree with TRBD2. The CDR3 extends over 16 amino acids. Looked up from germline, CDR1 is SEHNR and CDR2 is FQNEAQ (reference sequence). With 5 bases clipped from V and 4 bases from J, the junction kept 7 bases outside the gene matches. CDR3: CASSARTSGASDTQYF. The DNA for the CDR3 is TGTGCCAGCAGCGCGCGGACTAGCGGGGCTTCAGATACGCAGTATTTT.

This clonotype turned up a few times. This rearrangement joins TRBV27 to TRBJ2-1, with D possibly matching TRBD2 (5 bases). V lost 8 bases and J lost 7, with 15 bases in between. This CDR3 has 13 residues. Germline CDR1 and CDR2: MNHEY and SMNVEV (reference sequence). The DNA of the CDR3 is TGTGCCAGCGGCCGGCAAGCGGAGAATGAGCAGTTCTTC. Translated: CASGRQAENEQFF.

The V gene is TRBV2, the J gene TRBJ2-5; either TRBD1 or TRBD2 may fit D (5 bases each). The V end was cut by 4 bases, the J end by 2 bases, with 14 bases between. Germline-derived CDR1 and CDR2 are SNHLY and FYNNEI. The CDR3 runs 15 residues. CDR3 region: CASSAGQGVQETQYF. The DNA for the CDR3 is TGTGCCAGCAGTGCGGGGCAGGGCGTTCAAGAGACCCAGTACTTC.

This clonotype has a count of ten or more. The chain carries TRBV4-3 and TRBJ2-6, with a weak D call TRBD1 (5 bases). The V gene lost 1 base and the J gene lost 3 bases, with 10 bases spanning the gap. CDR3 length: 16 residues. CDR1 and CDR2 from the germline V gene are LGHNA and YSLEER. This CDR3 reads CASSQGPRDGANVLTF. CDR3 DNA: TGCGCCAGCAGCCAAGGGCCCAGGGATGGGGCCAACGTCCTGACTTTC.

The chain uses TRBV29-1 and TRBJ1-4; D is unresolved. Germline V gives CDR1 SQVTM, CDR2 ANQGSEA. This CDR3 has 12 residues. V shed 6 bases and J shed 8 bases, with 13 bases lying between them. This chain's CDR3 is CSVLSGGEKLFF. The CDR3 region has the DNA TGCAGCGTCTTGTCAGGAGGCGAAAAACTGTTTTTT.

This clonotype was detected ten times or more. The chain uses TRBV10-3 and TRBJ1-6; TRBD1 might be the D (6 bases). This CDR3 contains 14 residues. Germline V gene data show CDR1 as ENHRY and CDR2 as SYGVKD. The V end was cut by 5 bases, the J end by 5 bases, with 10 bases between. The CDR3 loop reads CAISMDSNNSPLHF. Written as DNA, the CDR3 is TGTGCCATCAGTATGGACAGCAATAATTCACCCCTCCACTTT.

The chain has TRBV4-2 and TRBJ1-5; D gene unclear. The germline CDR1 and CDR2 sequences are LGHNA and YNFKEQ. V lost 1 base and J lost 2, with 9 bases in between. There are 15 residues in the CDR3. In DNA form, the CDR3 reads TGTGCCAGCAGCCAAGTGGCGGGTGGCAATCAGCCCCAGCATTTT. It specifies CASSQVAGGNQPQHF.

The rearrangement links TRBV27 to TRBJ2-5; D remains unclear. The CDR3 consists of 13 residues. Germline lookup yields CDR1 MNHEY and CDR2 SMNVEV (reference sequence). V gave up 5 bases and J gave up 5 bases, with 12 bases separating them. Here the CDR3 reads CASSVWFGETQYF. DNA of the CDR3: TGTGCCAGCAGTGTCTGGTTTGGGGAGACCCAGTACTTC.

This clonotype appeared a few times. This chain joins TRBV29-1 and TRBJ2-2, with a weak D call TRBD1 (5 bases). This CDR3 is 13 amino acids long. CDR1 is SQVTM and CDR2 is ANQGSEA in the germline V gene. V was shortened by 4 bases and J by 5 bases, with 11 bases between the two germline ends. CDR3 in amino acids: CSVGSRVTGELFF. As DNA, the CDR3 is TGCAGCGTTGGCTCCAGGGTGACCGGGGAGCTGTTTTTT.

This clonotype came up a few times. This chain's CDR3 is CASSRDVGTDTQYF. The CDR3 coding sequence is TGTGCCAGCAGCCGGGACGTAGGCACAGATACGCAGTATTTT. V gene TRBV28 combines with J gene TRBJ2-3, with D perhaps given as TRBD1 or TRBD2 (5 bases each). CDR1 is MDHEN, CDR2 SYDVKM, per germline. There are 14 residues in the CDR3. Trimming took 6 bases from V and 1 from J, leaving 11 bases between them.

The chain employs TRBV9 and TRBJ1-1; D is perhaps TRBD1 (5 bases). The ends were cut back, 4 bases at V and 5 bases at J, with 15 bases in the middle. The CDR3 is 14 amino acids. Germline-derived CDR1 and CDR2 are SGDLS and YYNGEE. The CDR3: CASSFRGEWTEAFF. The CDR3 DNA follows: TGTGCCAGCAGCTTCCGGGGGGAATGGACTGAAGCTTTCTTT.

The chain combines TRBV11-2 with TRBJ2-5, with D perhaps given as TRBD1 or TRBD2 (6 bases each). The CDR3 covers 15 residues. Trimming pared 6 bases from V and 5 bases from J, leaving 19 bases between. Germline V gene sequence: CDR1 SGHAT, CDR2 FQNNGV. As DNA, the CDR3 is TGTGCCAGCAGTCGAAGGGGGGACCTGGGGGAGACCCAGTACTTC. Its protein is CASSRRGDLGETQYF.

This clonotype showed up many times. The rearrangement joins TRBV5-1 to TRBJ2-7; maybe TRBD1 (7 bases). Trimming cost V 4 bases and J 2 bases, with 13 bases left between them. The germline gives CDR1 SGHRS, CDR2 YFSETQ. The CDR3 is 14 residues long. The CDR3 nucleotides are TGCGCCAGCAGCCCTGTCAGGGGGGCCTACGAGCAGTACTTC. Protein product: CASSPVRGAYEQYF.

The CDR3 loop is CASTRGPQRTGELFF. The CDR3 nucleotides read TGTGCCAGCACCCGGGGACCGCAAAGGACCGGGGAGCTGTTTTTT. V and J are TRBV12-3 or TRBV12-4 and TRBJ2-2; D may match TRBD1 or TRBD2 (5 bases each). V gave up 7 bases and J gave up 5 bases, with 17 bases separating them. This CDR3 is 15 amino acids long.

The chain links TRBV6-2 or TRBV6-3 to TRBJ2-3, with 7 bases fitting TRBD1. The CDR3 covers 16 residues. The germline CDR1 and CDR2 sequences are MNHEY and SVGEGT. The junction had 13 bases not matched to a gene; V was cut back by 7 bases and J by 3 bases. The CDR3 DNA reads TGTGCCAGCACCAAAAAGAGGACAGGCGGAACAGATACGCAGTATTTT. Its translation: CASTKKRTGGTDTQYF.

This clonotype was seen only a few times. This rearrangement joins TRBV9 to TRBJ1-1; weak D call: TRBD1 (6 bases). The CDR3 totals 15 residues. V gave up 4 bases and J gave up 0 bases, with 13 bases separating them. Germline V gene data show CDR1 as SGDLS and CDR2 as YYNGEE. The CDR3 DNA sequence: TGTGCCAGCAGCATCCAAGGGGACATGAACACTGAAGCTTTCTTT. Protein product: CASSIQGDMNTEAFF.

This sequence joins TRBV4-3 and TRBJ1-2; weak D call: TRBD1 (6 bases). V gave up 4 bases and J gave up 2 bases, with 11 bases separating them. The CDR3 totals 14 residues. Germline CDR1 LGHNA, CDR2 YSLEER. CDR3 protein: CASSRDIGNYGYTF. CDR3 DNA sequence: TGCGCCAGCAGCCGGGACATAGGCAACTATGGCTACACCTTC.

This clonotype was found a few times. The V call is TRBV20-1, the J call TRBJ2-5; perhaps TRBD1 as D (6 bases). Deletions cut 3 bases from V and 0 bases from J, with 17 bases between. This CDR3 is 16 amino acids long. Germline V gene sequence: CDR1 DFQATT, CDR2 SNEGSKA (reference sequence). CDR3 sequence reads: CSASLRQDPYQETQYF. The DNA of the CDR3 is TGCAGTGCTAGCTTAAGACAGGACCCGTACCAAGAGACCCAGTACTTC.

In its sample, this clonotype was seen many times. The V gene is TRBV11-3, the J gene TRBJ2-1, with TRBD2 identical over 10 bases. Trimming cost V 6 bases and J 2 bases; bases outside gene matches: 4. This CDR3 contains 15 residues. In germline, CDR1 is SGHNT, CDR2 YENEEA. The CDR3 protein is CASSPTSGAYNEQFF. CDR3 bases: TGTGCCAGCAGTCCCACTAGCGGGGCCTACAATGAGCAGTTCTTC.

In this sample, this clonotype turned up many times. The genes are TRBV7-9 and TRBJ1-5, with a weak D call TRBD1 (6 bases). The V gene's germline CDR1 is SEHNR and CDR2 FQNEAQ (reference sequence). V lost 5 bases and J lost 6, with 14 bases in between. The CDR3 has 14 amino acids. This chain's CDR3 is CASSASGDTQPQHF. The CDR3 region has the DNA TGTGCCAGCAGCGCGAGCGGGGACACTCAGCCCCAGCATTTT.

The chain carries TRBV9 and TRBJ2-3, with 9 nucleotides matching TRBD2. There are 16 residues in the CDR3. Trimming at V came to 3 bases and at J to 2 bases, leaving 7 bases not matched to a gene. Germline V gene sequence: CDR1 SGDLS, CDR2 YYNGEE. The CDR3 DNA is TGTGCCAGCAGCGGAGAGACTAGCGGCACCACAGATACGCAGTATTTT. Protein product: CASSGETSGTTDTQYF.

This clonotype showed up many times. Written as DNA, the CDR3 is TGTGCCAGCAGTCTACTGAGGGACTACGAGCAGTACTTC. Translated: CASSLLRDYEQYF. This chain joins TRBV2 and TRBJ2-7, with D maybe TRBD2 (5 bases). Germline CDR1 is SNHLY and CDR2 is FYNNEI. The CDR3 runs to 13 residues. V dropped 5 bases and J dropped 3 bases, with 11 bases sitting between them.

This clonotype was recorded at least ten times. The V gene is TRBV29-1, the J gene TRBJ2-2; tentatively, D is TRBD2 (5 bases). Germline V gene data show CDR1 as SQVTM and CDR2 as ANQGSEA. The V end was cut by 2 bases, the J end by 1 base, with 8 bases between. The CDR3 runs to 14 residues. Here the CDR3 DNA reads TGCAGCGTTGAAAACGGGGTGAACACCGGGGAGCTGTTTTTT. Amino acids: CSVENGVNTGELFF.

V usage is TRBV4-3 and J usage is TRBJ1-6; D might be TRBD1 (6 bases). V was trimmed by 0 bases and J by 8 bases, leaving 17 bases between them. CDR3 length equals 17 residues. Germline V lookup: CDR1 LGHNA, CDR2 YSLEER. The CDR3 DNA reads as TGCGCCAGCAGCCAAGAAAATCGCGGGGGCCCCGATTCACCCCTCCACTTT. Amino acid sequence: CASSQENRGGPDSPLHF.